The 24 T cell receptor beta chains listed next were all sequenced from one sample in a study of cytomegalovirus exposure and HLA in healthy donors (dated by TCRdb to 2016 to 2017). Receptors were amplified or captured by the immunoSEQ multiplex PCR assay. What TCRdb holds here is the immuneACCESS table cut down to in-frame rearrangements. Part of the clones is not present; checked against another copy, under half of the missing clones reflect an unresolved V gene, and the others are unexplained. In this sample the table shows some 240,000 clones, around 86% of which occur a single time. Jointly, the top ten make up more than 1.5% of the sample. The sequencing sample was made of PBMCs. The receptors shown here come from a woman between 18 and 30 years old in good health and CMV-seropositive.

CDR3 coding DNA: TGTGCCAGCAGTTACAGGGGAACTAGCACAGATACGCAGTATTTT. Protein product: CASSYRGTSTDTQYF. The chain links TRBV28 to TRBJ2-3; 7 nucleotides align to TRBD1. Germline loops: CDR1 MDHEN, CDR2 SYDVKM. V trimming: 4 bases; J trimming: 0 bases; junction bases outside the gene matches: 4. The CDR3 totals 15 residues.

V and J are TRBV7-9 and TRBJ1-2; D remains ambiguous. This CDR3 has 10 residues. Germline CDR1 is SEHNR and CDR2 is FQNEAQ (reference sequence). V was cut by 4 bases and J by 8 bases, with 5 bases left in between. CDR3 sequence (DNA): TGTGCCAGCAGCTCTTTAGGCTACACCTTC. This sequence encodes CASSSLGYTF.

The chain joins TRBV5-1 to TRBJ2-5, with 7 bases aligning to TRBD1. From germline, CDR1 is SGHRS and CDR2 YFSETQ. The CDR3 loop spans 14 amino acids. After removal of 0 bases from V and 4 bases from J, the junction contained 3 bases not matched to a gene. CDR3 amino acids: CASSLGDRVETQYF. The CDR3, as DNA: TGCGCCAGCAGCTTGGGTGACAGGGTAGAGACCCAGTACTTC.

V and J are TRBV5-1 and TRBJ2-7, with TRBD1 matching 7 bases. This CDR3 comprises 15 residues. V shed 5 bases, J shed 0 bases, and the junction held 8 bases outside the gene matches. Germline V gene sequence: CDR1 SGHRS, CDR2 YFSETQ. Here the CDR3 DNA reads TGCGCCAGCAGTCCCCGACAGGGTACCTCCTACGAGCAGTACTTC. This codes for CASSPRQGTSYEQYF.

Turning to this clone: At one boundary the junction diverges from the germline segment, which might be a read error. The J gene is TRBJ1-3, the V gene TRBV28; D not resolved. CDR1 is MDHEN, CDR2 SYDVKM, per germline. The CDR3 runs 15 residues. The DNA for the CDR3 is TGTGCCAGCAGTTTCGGCCGGAGCTCTGGAAACACCATGTATTTT. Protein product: CASSFGRSSGNTMYF.

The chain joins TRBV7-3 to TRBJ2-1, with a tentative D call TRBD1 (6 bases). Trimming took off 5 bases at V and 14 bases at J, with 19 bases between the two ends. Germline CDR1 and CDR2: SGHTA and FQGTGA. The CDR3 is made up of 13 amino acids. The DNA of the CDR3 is TGTGCCAGCAGCCAGACCCCAGGGGTAAGGGAGTTCTTC. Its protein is CASSQTPGVREFF.

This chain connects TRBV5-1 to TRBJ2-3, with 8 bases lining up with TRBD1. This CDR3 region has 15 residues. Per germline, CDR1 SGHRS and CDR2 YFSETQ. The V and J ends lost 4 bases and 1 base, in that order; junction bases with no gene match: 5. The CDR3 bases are TGCGCCAGCAGCCGTCCAGGGGGCGGCACAGATACGCAGTATTTT. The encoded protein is CASSRPGGGTDTQYF.

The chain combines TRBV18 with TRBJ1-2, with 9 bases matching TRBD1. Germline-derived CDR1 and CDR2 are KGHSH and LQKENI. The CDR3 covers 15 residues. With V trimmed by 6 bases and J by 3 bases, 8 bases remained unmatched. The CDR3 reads CASSQGQGQHYGYTF. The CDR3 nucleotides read TGTGCCAGCTCCCAGGGACAGGGTCAACACTATGGCTACACCTTC. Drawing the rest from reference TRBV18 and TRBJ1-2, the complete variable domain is NAGVMQNPRHLVRRRGQEARLRCSPMKGHSHVYWYRQLPEEGLKFMVYLQKENIIDESGMPKERFSAEFPKEGPSILRIQQVVRGDSAAYFCASSQGQGQHYGYTFGSGTRLTVV.

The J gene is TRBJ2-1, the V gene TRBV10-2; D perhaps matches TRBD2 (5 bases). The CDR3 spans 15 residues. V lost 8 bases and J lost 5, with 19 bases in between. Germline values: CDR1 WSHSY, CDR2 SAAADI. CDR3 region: CASGRGYSANNEQFF. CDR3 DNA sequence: TGCGCCAGCGGTCGAGGATATAGCGCAAACAATGAGCAGTTCTTC.

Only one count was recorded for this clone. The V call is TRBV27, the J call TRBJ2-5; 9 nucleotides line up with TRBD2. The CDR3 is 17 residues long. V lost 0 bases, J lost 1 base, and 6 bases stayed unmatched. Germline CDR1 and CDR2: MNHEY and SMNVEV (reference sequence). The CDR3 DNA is TGTGCCAGCAGTTTATCGTCGGCGGGAGGGTTCCAAGAGACCCAGTACTTC. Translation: CASSLSSAGGFQETQYF.

The CDR3 region is CASSLRAGRTTDTQYF. The CDR3 nucleotides read TGTGCCAGCAGTTTACGGGCAGGGCGAACGACAGATACGCAGTATTTT. V usage is TRBV27 and J usage is TRBJ2-3; possibly TRBD1 for D (5 bases). The germline V and J ends were trimmed by 2 bases and 3 bases, with 15 bases remaining between them. Germline V gene sequence: CDR1 MNHEY, CDR2 SMNVEV (reference sequence). This CDR3 has 16 amino acids.

CDR3 amino acids: CTSVTGSEQYF. For the CDR3, the DNA is TGTACGTCTGTAACAGGGTCCGAGCAGTACTTC. This chain connects TRBV7-9 to TRBJ2-7, with a weak D call TRBD1 (6 bases). The CDR3 has 11 residues. The germline V gene has CDR1 SEHNR and CDR2 FQNEAQ (reference sequence).

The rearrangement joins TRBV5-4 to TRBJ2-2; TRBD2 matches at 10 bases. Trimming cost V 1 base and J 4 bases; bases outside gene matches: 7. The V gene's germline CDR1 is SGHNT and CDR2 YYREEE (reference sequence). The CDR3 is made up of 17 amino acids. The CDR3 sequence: CASSLTTSGFLTGELFF. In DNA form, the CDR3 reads TGTGCCAGCAGCTTGACGACTAGCGGGTTCCTCACCGGGGAGCTGTTTTTT.

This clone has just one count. The CDR3 spells CASSTGWNNQPQHF. The CDR3 coding sequence is TGTGCCAGCAGTACGGGGTGGAACAATCAGCCCCAGCATTTT. The rearrangement links TRBV6-5 to TRBJ1-5, with unresolved D. V was clipped by 5 bases and J by 3 bases, with 11 bases between them. CDR3 size: 14 residues. In germline, CDR1 is MNHEY, CDR2 SVGAGI.

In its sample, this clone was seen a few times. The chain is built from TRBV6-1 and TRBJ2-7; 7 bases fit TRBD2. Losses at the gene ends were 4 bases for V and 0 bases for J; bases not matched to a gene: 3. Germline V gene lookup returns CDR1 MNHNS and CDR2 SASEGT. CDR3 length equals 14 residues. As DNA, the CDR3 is TGTGCCAGCAGTGTACAGCGGGACTCCTACGAGCAGTACTTC. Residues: CASSVQRDSYEQYF.

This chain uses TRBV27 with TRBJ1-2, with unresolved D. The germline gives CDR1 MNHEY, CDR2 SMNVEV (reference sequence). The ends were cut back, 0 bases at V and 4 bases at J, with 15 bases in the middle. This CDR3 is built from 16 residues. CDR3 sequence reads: CASSLSGSGTFYGYTF. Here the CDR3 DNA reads TGTGCCAGCAGTTTATCGGGGAGCGGCACCTTCTATGGCTACACCTTC.

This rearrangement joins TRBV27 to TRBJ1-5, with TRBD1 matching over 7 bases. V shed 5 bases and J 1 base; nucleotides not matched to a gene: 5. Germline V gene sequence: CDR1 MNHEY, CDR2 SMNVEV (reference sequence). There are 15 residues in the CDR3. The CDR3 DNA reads TGTGCCAGCAGTCCGGGCAGGGGGAGCAATCAGCCCCAGCATTTT. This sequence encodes CASSPGRGSNQPQHF.

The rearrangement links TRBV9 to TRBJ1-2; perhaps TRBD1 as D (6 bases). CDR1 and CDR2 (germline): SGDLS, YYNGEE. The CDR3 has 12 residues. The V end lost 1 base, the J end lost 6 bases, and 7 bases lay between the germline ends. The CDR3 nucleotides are TGTGCCAGCAGCGTATCAGGGGATGGCTACACCTTC. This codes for CASSVSGDGYTF.

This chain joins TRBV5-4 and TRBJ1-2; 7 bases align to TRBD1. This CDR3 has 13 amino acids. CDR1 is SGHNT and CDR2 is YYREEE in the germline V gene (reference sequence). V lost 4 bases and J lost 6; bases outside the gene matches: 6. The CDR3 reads CASSPRTGDGYTF. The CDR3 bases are TGTGCCAGCAGCCCAAGAACAGGGGATGGCTACACCTTC.

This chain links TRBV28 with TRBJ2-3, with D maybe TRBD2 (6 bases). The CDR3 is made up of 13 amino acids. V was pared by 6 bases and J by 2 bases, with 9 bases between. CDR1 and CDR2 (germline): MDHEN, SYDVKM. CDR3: CASRRDSTDTQYF. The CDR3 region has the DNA TGTGCCAGCAGACGGGACTCCACAGATACGCAGTATTTT.

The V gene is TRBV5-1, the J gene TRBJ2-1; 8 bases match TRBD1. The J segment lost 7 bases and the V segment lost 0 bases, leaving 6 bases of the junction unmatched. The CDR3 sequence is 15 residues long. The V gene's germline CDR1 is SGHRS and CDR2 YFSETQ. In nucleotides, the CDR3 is TGCGCCAGCAGCTTGGGTCAGGGGGCGGGGAATGAGCAGTTCTTC. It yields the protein CASSLGQGAGNEQFF.

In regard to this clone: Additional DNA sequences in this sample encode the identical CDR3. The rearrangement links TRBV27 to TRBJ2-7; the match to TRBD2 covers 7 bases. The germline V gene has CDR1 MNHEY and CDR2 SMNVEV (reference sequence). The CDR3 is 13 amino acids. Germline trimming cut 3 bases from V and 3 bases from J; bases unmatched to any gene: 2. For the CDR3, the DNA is TGTGCCAGCAGTTTGTCTAGCGGCTACGAGCAGTACTTC. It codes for CASSLSSGYEQYF.

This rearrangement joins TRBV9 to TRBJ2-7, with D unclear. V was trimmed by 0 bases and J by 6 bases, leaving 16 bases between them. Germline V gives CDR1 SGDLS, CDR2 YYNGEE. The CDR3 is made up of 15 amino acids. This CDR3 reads CASSVVGGALGEQYF. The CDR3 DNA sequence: TGTGCCAGCAGCGTAGTCGGCGGAGCCCTCGGCGAGCAGTACTTC.

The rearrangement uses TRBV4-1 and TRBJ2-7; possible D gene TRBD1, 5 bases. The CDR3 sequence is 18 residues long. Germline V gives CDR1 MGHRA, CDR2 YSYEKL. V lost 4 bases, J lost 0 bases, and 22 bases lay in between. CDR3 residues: CASSPQGGNLKSSYEQYF. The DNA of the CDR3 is TGCGCCAGCAGCCCCCAGGGCGGCAACCTTAAAAGCTCCTACGAGCAGTACTTC.